The 23 T cell receptor beta chains below were found in one sample sequenced in a study of cytotoxic CD8 clonotypes in ibrutinib-treated CLL. Assay used: immunoSEQ multiplex PCR; TCRdb lists only in-frame clones, some missing. Among 20,000 to 30,000 clones listed, roughly 70% were seen once. Sequenced here: PBMCs, sampled after 24 months of ibrutinib treatment. These receptors came from a human donor with chronic lymphocytic leukemia.

This chain links TRBV6-1 with TRBJ1-2; 8 bases agree with TRBD1. The ends lost 0 bases at V and 4 bases at J; junction bases unmatched: 10. This CDR3 has 17 amino acids. The V gene's germline CDR1 is MNHNS and CDR2 SASEGT. Here the CDR3 reads CASSEARLGTGIYGYTF. In DNA, the CDR3 is TGTGCCAGCAGTGAAGCCAGACTCGGGACAGGTATCTATGGCTACACCTTC.

Regarding this clone: Other DNA sequences in this specimen translate into the identical CDR3. The chain carries TRBV5-4 and TRBJ2-3; D remains ambiguous. Per the germline V gene, CDR1 is SGHNT and CDR2 is YYREEE (reference sequence). The CDR3 sequence is 16 residues long. The V gene lost 4 bases and the J gene lost 3 bases, with 18 bases spanning the gap. Here the CDR3 DNA reads TGTGCCAGCAGCCCCCAGGCTGAGAGAGTTACAGATACGCAGTATTTT. Translation: CASSPQAERVTDTQYF.

This rearrangement joins TRBV5-6 to TRBJ2-7, with 7 bases fitting TRBD2. CDR1 is SGHDT and CDR2 is YYEEEE in the germline V gene. The CDR3 contains 15 residues. The ends lost 2 bases at V and 0 bases at J; junction bases unmatched: 5. The CDR3 sequence: CASSLPTGGSYEQYF. The CDR3 bases are TGTGCCAGCAGCTTACCCACGGGGGGCTCCTACGAGCAGTACTTC.

In this sample, this clone turned up a few times. V usage is TRBV29-1 and J usage is TRBJ2-3; unclear D gene. There are 12 residues in the CDR3. V lost 4 bases and J lost 3, with 8 bases in between. CDR1 and CDR2 from the germline V gene are SQVTM and ANQGSEA. This CDR3 is CSVVYTTDTQYF. The CDR3 DNA reads as TGCAGCGTTGTATACACTACAGATACGCAGTATTTT.

This clone was found a few times. V is TRBV2 and J is TRBJ1-6, with 9 bases matching TRBD1. The CDR3 contains 13 residues. J lost 2 bases, V lost 11 bases, and 1 base had no gene match. Germline CDR1 and CDR2: SNHLY and FYNNEI. For the CDR3, the DNA is TGTGCCGGACAGGGGACCTATAATTCACCCCTCCACTTT. As protein: CAGQGTYNSPLHF.

This clone turned up a few times. V gene TRBV5-1 combines with J gene TRBJ1-4, with 10 bases aligning to TRBD1. Germline CDR1 reads SGHRS; CDR2 reads YFSETQ. With 4 bases clipped from V and 6 bases from J, the junction kept 3 bases outside the gene matches. The CDR3 has 14 residues. This chain's CDR3 is CASSKTGGDEKLFF. CDR3 in DNA: TGCGCCAGCAGCAAGACAGGGGGCGATGAAAAACTGTTTTTT.

This clone was observed a handful of times. This chain connects TRBV29-1 to TRBJ2-1, with a possible D match to TRBD1 (6 bases). V was pared by 0 bases and J by 7 bases, with 16 bases between. The CDR3 runs to 15 residues. Per the germline V gene, CDR1 is SQVTM and CDR2 is ANQGSEA. CDR3 sequence reads: CSVEDSAGTSNEQFF. The CDR3 DNA is TGCAGCGTTGAAGATTCAGCCGGGACAAGTAATGAGCAGTTCTTC.

This clone turned up a few times. V is TRBV5-4 and J is TRBJ1-1; tentatively, D is TRBD1 (6 bases). Germline assignment: CDR1 SGHNT and CDR2 YYREEE (reference sequence). V was shortened by 2 bases and J by 5 bases, with 10 bases between the two germline ends. This CDR3 spans 13 amino acids. CDR3 DNA: TGTGCCAGCAGCTTTACAGGGTATACTGAAGCTTTCTTT. It yields the protein CASSFTGYTEAFF.

This clone was seen a handful of times. The chain employs TRBV7-6 and TRBJ1-5; 7 bases match TRBD1. Per the germline V gene, CDR1 is SGHVS and CDR2 is FNYEAQ. CDR3 length equals 15 residues. J gave up 6 bases and V 2 bases, and 7 bases lay outside the gene matches. CDR3 sequence: CASSLRQGRGQPQHF. The DNA for the CDR3 is TGTGCCAGCAGCTTAAGACAGGGAAGGGGTCAGCCCCAGCATTTT.

The genes are TRBV7-9 and TRBJ2-7; 8 bases agree with TRBD1. This CDR3 spans 15 amino acids. Germline-derived CDR1 and CDR2 are SEHNR and FQNEAQ (reference sequence). Germline trimming cut 4 bases from V and 0 bases from J; bases unmatched to any gene: 5. CDR3 protein: CASSSGTGVSYEQYF. CDR3 nucleotides: TGTGCCAGCAGCTCCGGGACAGGCGTCTCCTACGAGCAGTACTTC. The variable domain in full, with the rest retrieved from reference TRBV7-9 and TRBJ2-7, is DTGVSQNPRHKITKRGQNVTFRCDPISEHNRLYWYRQTLGQGPEFLTYFQNEAQLEKSRLLSDRFSAERPKGSFSTLEIQRTEQGDSAMYLCASSSGTGVSYEQYFGPGTRLTVT.

This clone was observed at least ten times. The rearrangement joins TRBV6-5 to TRBJ1-2; no clear D. Trimming cost V 6 bases and J 9 bases, with 14 bases left between them. The CDR3 runs 12 residues. The germline V gene encodes CDR1 MNHEY and CDR2 SVGAGI. The CDR3 sequence: CASSLARDSYTF. The CDR3 coding sequence is TGTGCCAGCAGCCTGGCGCGGGATAGCTACACCTTC.

Only a few counts were recorded for this clone. V usage is TRBV11-2 and J usage is TRBJ2-5; no definite D call. Germline assignment: CDR1 SGHAT and CDR2 FQNNGV. The CDR3 is made up of 13 amino acids. Trimming shortened V by 0 bases and J by 2 bases, and 4 bases separated the two germline ends. CDR3 residues: CASSLDSQETQYF. The CDR3 region has the DNA TGTGCCAGCAGCTTAGACTCACAAGAGACCCAGTACTTC. Looking up the rest from reference TRBV11-2 and TRBJ2-5 gives the full variable domain: EAGVAQSPRYKIIEKRQSVAFWCNPISGHATLYWYQQILGQGPKLLIQFQNNGVVDDSQLPKDRFSAERLKGVDSTLKIQPAKLEDSAVYLCASSLDSQETQYFGPGTRLLVL.

The CDR3 spells CASSMKRLNTEAFF. The CDR3 DNA sequence: TGCGCCAGTTCAATGAAACGTTTGAACACTGAAGCTTTCTTT. The J gene is TRBJ1-1, the V gene TRBV23-1; D is uncertain. TRBV23-1 belongs to the ORF category, with a function that is uncertain. The germline V and J ends were trimmed by 9 bases and 0 bases, with 14 bases remaining between them. There are 14 residues in the CDR3.

This rearrangement joins TRBV2 to TRBJ1-1; perhaps TRBD1 as D (6 bases). The CDR3 runs 14 residues. Between the trimmed V and J ends, which lost 6 bases and 9 bases, there was a span of 20 bases. Germline V gene sequence: CDR1 SNHLY, CDR2 FYNNEI. The CDR3 DNA reads TGTGCCAGCAGCCCACCCGACAGGTCTACAAAAGCTTTCTTT. This encodes CASSPPDRSTKAFF. Looking up the rest from reference TRBV2 and TRBJ1-1 gives the full variable domain: EPEVTQTPSHQVTQMGQEVILRCVPISNHLYFYWYRQILGQKVEFLVSFYNNEISEKSEIFDDQFSVERPDGSNFTLKIRSTKLEDSAMYFCASSPPDRSTKAFFGQGTRLTVV.

The V call is TRBV18, the J call TRBJ1-5; D not certain. In germline, CDR1 is KGHSH, CDR2 LQKENI. V lost 2 bases and J 6 bases, leaving 14 bases between the germline ends. This CDR3 has 15 amino acids. CDR3 DNA sequence: TGTGCCAGCTCACCAAATGGGGAGATGGGTCAGCCCCAGCATTTT. Translated: CASSPNGEMGQPQHF.

The CDR3: CASSLVTGTFNTEAFF. The DNA of the CDR3 is TGTGCCAGCAGCTTGGTAACAGGGACCTTCAACACTGAAGCTTTCTTT. J is TRBJ1-1 and V is TRBV5-6; D is possibly TRBD1 (6 bases). CDR3 length: 16 amino acids. Deletions cut 0 bases from V and 2 bases from J, with 14 bases between. From germline, CDR1 is SGHDT and CDR2 YYEEEE.

The chain has TRBV7-6 and TRBJ1-2, with 8 nucleotides matching TRBD1. CDR1 is SGHVS, CDR2 FNYEAQ, per germline. This CDR3 is 14 amino acids long. V gave up 5 bases and J gave up 5 bases; unmatched junction bases: 7. In DNA form, the CDR3 reads TGTGCCAGCAGCCCCGGACAGGGAATGTATGGCTACACCTTC. The encoded protein is CASSPGQGMYGYTF.

By share, this clone counts as medium-sized. The chain combines TRBV5-5 with TRBJ2-3; no definite D call. Germline CDR1 is SGHKS and CDR2 is YYEKEE (reference sequence). Between the trimmed V and J ends, which lost 6 bases and 1 base, there was a span of 15 bases. This CDR3 comprises 15 residues. The CDR3 bases are TGTGCCAGCACCTACAGCCTCTCTGGCACAGATACGCAGTATTTT. Protein: CASTYSLSGTDTQYF.

By proportion, this clone is medium-sized. The chain joins TRBV11-2 to TRBJ1-1; no clear D. Germline CDR1 SGHAT, CDR2 FQNNGV. The CDR3 is 11 amino acids. Deletions cut 5 bases from V and 2 bases from J, with 3 bases between. CDR3 in amino acids: CASSRNTEAFF. The CDR3 DNA is TGTGCCAGCAGCAGAAACACTGAAGCTTTCTTT. The variable domain in full, completed from reference TRBV11-2 and TRBJ1-1, reads EAGVAQSPRYKIIEKRQSVAFWCNPISGHATLYWYQQILGQGPKLLIQFQNNGVVDDSQLPKDRFSAERLKGVDSTLKIQPAKLEDSAVYLCASSRNTEAFFGQGTRLTVV.

In its sample, this clone was seen once. This chain joins TRBV19 and TRBJ1-1; D gene unclear. Trimming cost V 6 bases and J 3 bases, with 5 bases left between them. Germline V CDR1 and CDR2: LNHDA, SQIVND (reference sequence). The CDR3 spans 11 residues. The CDR3 nucleotides read TGTGCCAGTAGGGGTTACACTGAAGCTTTCTTT. Its translation is CASRGYTEAFF.

This clone occurred a few times. CDR3: CASSLEQVYGYTF. DNA for the CDR3: TGTGCCAGCAGCTTGGAACAGGTCTATGGCTACACCTTC. V is TRBV5-6 and J is TRBJ1-2; TRBD1 is a possible D gene (5 bases). Germline V gives CDR1 SGHDT, CDR2 YYEEEE. Trimming removed 0 bases from V and 4 bases from J, with 7 bases in between. The CDR3 extends over 13 amino acids.

Remarks on this clone: This specimen includes other DNA sequences encoding the same CDR3. This rearrangement joins TRBV2 to TRBJ2-7, with D possibly TRBD1 on 5 matching bases. Between the trimmed V and J ends, which lost 3 bases and 2 bases, there was a span of 11 bases. CDR1 is SNHLY and CDR2 is FYNNEI in the germline V gene. The CDR3 extends over 14 amino acids. The CDR3: CASSDGQGPYEQYF. In DNA, the CDR3 is TGTGCCAGCAGTGATGGGCAGGGCCCCTACGAGCAGTACTTC.

The rearrangement links TRBV27 to TRBJ1-4; 7 nucleotides match TRBD1. The CDR3 is 14 residues long. V was pared by 5 bases and J by 8 bases, with 8 bases of the junction left unmatched. Germline lookup yields CDR1 MNHEY and CDR2 SMNVEV (reference sequence). The CDR3 DNA reads TGTGCCAGCAGTCCCAGACAGGGTGGAGAAAAACTGTTTTTT. It yields the protein CASSPRQGGEKLFF.